This T cell receptor beta chain was identified in a study of identical twins. One entry per CDR3 protein results from TCRdb running MiXCR on the 5' RACE reads. This table holds 400,000 to 550,000 distinct CDR3 sequences, around 24% found once. General study findings and limits: Conclusions came from cross-sectional statistical analysis, not from following the same donors. Compared with unrelated sharing, twin-shared out-of-frame alpha sequences had more low-probability sequences.

Germline CDR1 LGHDT, CDR2 YNNKEL (reference sequence). With 1 base removed from V and 7 bases from J, the gap between germline ends came to 7 bases. The CDR3 loop spans 12 amino acids. Concerning this clonotype itself: The antigen remains unidentified.

This sample was shared with a second study, whose subject was T cells expressing NK-cell markers. From that report: These clonotypes, the leaders elsewhere, also led the CD3+CD56-NKG2C+ fraction in several donors.

The sample comprised CD4+ T cells sorted from blood. The genes are TRBV3-1 and TRBJ1-1, with TRBD1 as a possible D gene (6 bases). This receptor was obtained from a young woman in good health. The CDR3 region has the DNA TGTGCCAGCAGCCAAGTGGACAGTGAAGCTTTCTTT. This sequence encodes CASSQVDSEAFF.